This record covers a single TCR beta chain. The data stem from a study of cytotoxic CD8 clonotypes in ibrutinib-treated CLL. Study summary: Responses comprised about 24 partial and 2 complete; at median around 67 months, 14 remained remitted and about 12 progressed.

Germline-derived CDR1 and CDR2 are LNHDA and SQIVND (reference sequence). This CDR3 contains 17 residues. V lost 5 bases and J lost 6; bases outside the gene matches: 9. Assay used: immunoSEQ multiplex PCR; TCRdb lists only in-frame clones, some missing. Of some 200,000 clones in the sample, just under 80% were seen once. The receptor comes from a human donor with chronic lymphocytic leukemia. V usage is TRBV19 and J usage is TRBJ2-2; 13 nucleotides align to TRBD2. The sequences come from PBMCs, collected after 12 months of ibrutinib treatment. The CDR3 loop reads CASSPVTSGGTPGELFF. CDR3 DNA: TGTGCCAGTAGTCCCGTGACTAGCGGGGGGACCCCCGGGGAGCTGTTTTTT.